The source of this T cell receptor beta chain is a study of T cells in localized non-small cell lung cancer. V was pared by 0 bases and J by 4 bases, with 4 bases between. This CDR3 is 12 amino acids long. In germline, CDR1 is SNHLY, CDR2 FYNNEI. As regards this clone: What it binds is not known.

Profiled with immunoSEQ multiplex PCR; TCRdb holds only in-frame clones, not every one. The sample carries about 11,000 clones, 85% to 95% recorded once. General observations from the study: The study detected a median approximately 50 of the top 100 tumor clones in adjacent lung.

The specimen comprised peripheral blood, sampled before any cancer treatment. The J gene is TRBJ2-7, the V gene TRBV2; D is unresolved. This receptor was identified in a male donor at least 60 years old with stage III lung adenocarcinoma. Written as DNA, the CDR3 is TGTGCCAGCAGTGAAGCTGGTTACGAGCAGTACTTC. Encoded protein: CASSEAGYEQYF. The whole variable domain, remainder taken from reference TRBV2 and TRBJ2-7, is EPEVTQTPSHQVTQMGQEVILRCVPISNHLYFYWYRQILGQKVEFLVSFYNNEISEKSEIFDDQFSVERPDGSNFTLKIRSTKLEDSAMYFCASSEAGYEQYFGPGTRLTVT.